This T cell receptor beta chain was obtained from a study of T cell changes during pregnancy in multiple sclerosis. The protocol was immunoSEQ multiplex PCR, while the TCRdb copy is restricted to in-frame clones and leaves out a portion. The table records 40,000 to 60,000 clones, 90% of them present only once. The CDR3 contains 14 residues. Between the trimmed V and J ends, which lost 6 bases and 8 bases, there was a span of 14 bases. CDR1 and CDR2 (germline): SGHTA, FQGNSA. The chain recombines TRBV7-2 with TRBJ1-6; a possible D gene is TRBD1 (6 bases). This TCR was sampled from a female donor in good health, enrolled as a control in a pregnancy study. The material sequenced was peripheral blood, taken in the first trimester of pregnancy. The CDR3 region is CASSPRGLDSPLHF. Here the CDR3 DNA reads TGTGCCAGCAGTCCCAGGGGATTAGATTCACCCCTCCACTTT.